This T cell receptor (beta chain) was sequenced during a study of OX40 agonist ivuxolimab in advanced cancers. Across the study: Prior checkpoint blockade (anti-PD-1, anti-PD-L1 or anti-CTLA-4) was permitted; less than 45% had it.

Per germline, CDR1 SGHAT and CDR2 FQNNGV. The ends were cut back, 4 bases at V and 1 base at J, with 13 bases in the middle. There are 15 residues in the CDR3. This table comes from immunoSEQ multiplex PCR, and its TCRdb copy is limited to in-frame clones, with some not included. The repertoire holds about 67,000 clones, with less than 95% as singletons. Prior autoimmune disease or systemic immunosuppression barred patients. General study results and limits: Individuals who were partial responders at 0.1-3.0 mg/kg had clonal expansion that ranked among the lowest. In the expanded peripheral T cells, antigen specificity was never determined.

On this clone: Its antigen is not known.

The J gene is TRBJ1-1, the V gene TRBV11-2; D uncertain. The specimen was CD4+ or CD8+ T cells sorted from blood, collected in a trial of the OX40 agonist ivuxolimab. The source of this sequence is an adult with an advanced solid tumor such as melanoma, head and neck, liver or kidney cancer. This chain's CDR3 is CASSSILWKNTEAFF. The CDR3 DNA sequence: TGTGCCAGCAGCTCGATCTTATGGAAGAACACTGAAGCTTTCTTT.